These 14 T cell receptor beta chains came from one sample sequenced in a study of T cell clones after liver transplantation. Data came from immunoSEQ multiplex PCR; TCRdb stores just in-frame clones and leaves some out. The repertoire has tens of thousands of clones, 78% of them found once; the top ten carry 35% to 45%. This sample comprised CD8+ T cells from blood, obtained more than 52 months after liver transplant. Receptor source: a human patient who received a liver transplant. Part of the T cells may come from the graft donor.

The V and J genes are TRBV19 and TRBJ2-7; TRBD2 aligns across 8 bases. V lost 5 bases, J lost 1 base, and 4 bases stayed unmatched. The V gene's germline CDR1 is LNHDA and CDR2 SQIVND (reference sequence). This CDR3 comprises 14 residues. CDR3 nucleotides: TGTGCCAGTAGTGACGGGGGGGGATCCTACGAGCAGTACTTC. Protein sequence: CASSDGGGSYEQYF.

This chain joins TRBV27 and TRBJ2-7; D unclear. In germline, CDR1 is MNHEY, CDR2 SMNVEV (reference sequence). The V end lost 5 bases, the J end lost 4 bases, and 21 bases lay between the germline ends. The CDR3 loop spans 16 amino acids. Written as DNA, the CDR3 is TGTGCCAGCAGTCCCCCGGGCTACCTTCATCCGTACGAGCAGTACTTC. Translating gives CASSPPGYLHPYEQYF.

The rearrangement joins TRBV28 to TRBJ1-5; no reliable D call. Trimming cost V 2 bases and J 8 bases, with 13 bases left between them. The CDR3 extends over 14 amino acids. CDR1 is MDHEN and CDR2 is SYDVKM in the germline V gene. The CDR3 is CASSLKTPGKPQHF. The CDR3 region has the DNA TGTGCCAGCAGTTTAAAGACTCCGGGAAAGCCCCAGCATTTT.

The CDR3: CASSEAHFLAKNIQYF. The CDR3 region has the DNA TGTGCCAGCAGTGAAGCGCACTTCCTAGCCAAAAACATTCAGTACTTC. The chain combines TRBV2 with TRBJ2-4; no clear D gene. The V end lost 0 bases, the J end lost 0 bases, and 9 bases lay between the germline ends. This CDR3 contains 16 residues. The germline gives CDR1 SNHLY, CDR2 FYNNEI.

V gene TRBV10-2 combines with J gene TRBJ2-7, with a possible D match to TRBD2 (6 bases). The V and J ends lost 2 bases and 5 bases respectively, with 13 bases between them. The CDR3 has 14 residues. Per germline, CDR1 WSHSY and CDR2 SAAADI. CDR3 in amino acids: CASSENGGKDEQYF. CDR3 coding DNA: TGCGCCAGCAGTGAGAATGGGGGGAAAGACGAGCAGTACTTC.

This clone was found once. The V and J genes are TRBV5-4 and TRBJ1-1; 8 nucleotides align to TRBD1. CDR1 and CDR2 (germline): SGHNT, YYREEE (reference sequence). CDR3 length: 16 amino acids. The V gene end was trimmed by 4 bases and the J gene end by 4 bases; junction bases not matched to a gene: 12. The CDR3: CASSQENPTGGTEAFF. CDR3 coding DNA: TGTGCCAGCAGCCAAGAGAACCCCACAGGGGGCACTGAAGCTTTCTTT.

This chain uses TRBV11-2 with TRBJ1-2; 9 nucleotides line up with TRBD1. The V gene's germline CDR1 is SGHAT and CDR2 FQNNGV. The length of the CDR3 is 18 residues. V was clipped by 0 bases and J by 0 bases; unmatched bases: 8. The DNA of the CDR3 is TGTGCCAGCAGCTTAGATCTATTGGGACAGGGAGCTAACTATGGCTACACCTTC. It translates to CASSLDLLGQGANYGYTF.

The rearrangement links TRBV11-2 to TRBJ1-1; tentative D call: TRBD1 (5 bases). The CDR3 sequence is 13 residues long. The germline V gene encodes CDR1 SGHAT and CDR2 FQNNGV. The V and J ends lost 5 bases and 8 bases respectively, with 15 bases between them. The CDR3: CASSPGTGPEAFF. The CDR3 nucleotides read TGTGCCAGCAGCCCCGGGACCGGCCCAGAAGCTTTCTTT.

The V gene is TRBV19, the J gene TRBJ2-3, with D perhaps TRBD1 or TRBD2 (5 bases each). Germline CDR1 LNHDA, CDR2 SQIVND (reference sequence). The CDR3 loop spans 15 amino acids. V lost 4 bases and J lost 1, with 12 bases in between. The CDR3 DNA reads as TGTGCCAGTAGTACAGGGACGGGCGGCACAGATACGCAGTATTTT. As protein: CASSTGTGGTDTQYF.

The gene calls are TRBV27 and TRBJ2-5; 14 positions match TRBD2. CDR3 size: 14 residues. Trimming cost V 5 bases and J 7 bases; bases outside gene matches: 3. CDR1 and CDR2 (germline): MNHEY, SMNVEV (reference sequence). The chain's CDR3 is CASSTGTSGGTQYF. The CDR3 DNA reads as TGTGCCAGCAGTACCGGGACTAGCGGGGGGACCCAGTACTTC.

The chain couples TRBV12-5 to TRBJ1-1, with no clear D. The germline gives CDR1 LGHNT, CDR2 FRNRAP. V gave up 0 bases and J gave up 4 bases, with 15 bases separating them. The CDR3 extends over 16 amino acids. The DNA for the CDR3 is TGTGCTAGTGGTTTGGTAGAAGGGAGTGCGGGCACTGAAGCTTTCTTT. Its protein product is CASGLVEGSAGTEAFF.

This clone was counted a few times. The chain joins TRBV7-8 to TRBJ2-7; TRBD1 is a possible D gene (6 bases). The CDR3 runs 14 residues. The V gene's germline CDR1 is SGHVS and CDR2 FQNEAQ. Trimming shortened V by 2 bases and J by 3 bases, and 11 bases separated the two germline ends. The CDR3 region is CASSLRGHNYEQYF. CDR3 DNA: TGTGCCAGCAGCTTAAGGGGACACAACTACGAGCAGTACTTC.

This clone was seen a few times. The chain carries TRBV27 and TRBJ2-7, with D tentatively TRBD2 (6 bases). V was clipped by 6 bases and J by 6 bases, with 15 bases between them. CDR3 length: 13 amino acids. CDR1 is MNHEY and CDR2 is SMNVEV in the germline V gene (reference sequence). CDR3 protein: CASSPHGGSEQYF. For the CDR3, the DNA is TGTGCCAGCAGCCCCCACGGGGGTTCCGAGCAGTACTTC.

The V and J genes are TRBV9 and TRBJ2-2, with D perhaps TRBD2 (6 bases). The CDR3 covers 16 residues. V lost 0 bases, J lost 0 bases, and 9 bases lay in between. In germline, CDR1 is SGDLS, CDR2 YYNGEE. The CDR3 DNA follows: TGTGCCAGCAGCGTAGTCGGCGGGGCGAACACCGGGGAGCTGTTTTTT. This translates into CASSVVGGANTGELFF.